Following are 16 T cell receptor beta chains from one sample sequenced in a study of cytomegalovirus exposure and HLA in healthy donors. The PCR employed 60 Vbeta primers together with 13 Jbeta primers. This table comes from immunoSEQ multiplex PCR, and its TCRdb copy is limited to in-frame clones, with some not included. The table shows 150,000 to 200,000 clones, with around 80% occurring only once. Material for sequencing was PBMCs. The receptors derive from a man between 18 and 29 years old in good health and CMV-seronegative.

The V and J genes are TRBV19 and TRBJ2-5; 8 bases are a match to TRBD1. The CDR3 is 17 residues long. Germline trimming cut 5 bases from V and 4 bases from J; bases unmatched to any gene: 15. Germline V lookup: CDR1 LNHDA, CDR2 SQIVND (reference sequence). CDR3 residues: CASSVRGPGQGRETQYF. DNA of the CDR3: TGTGCCAGTAGTGTACGCGGCCCTGGACAGGGTCGAGAGACCCAGTACTTC.

This clone was detected once. The V gene is TRBV7-3, the J gene TRBJ2-3; perhaps TRBD2 as D (6 bases). Germline V gene data show CDR1 as SGHTA and CDR2 as FQGTGA. This CDR3 spans 17 amino acids. Trimming shortened V by 5 bases and J by 1 base, and 19 bases separated the two germline ends. The CDR3 is CASSPGPLASGTDTQYF. The CDR3, as DNA: TGTGCCAGCAGCCCCGGGCCCCTAGCGAGCGGCACAGATACGCAGTATTTT.

This clone was seen only a few times. The chain recombines TRBV5-5 with TRBJ1-5, with a possible D match to TRBD1 (6 bases). Germline CDR1 reads SGHKS; CDR2 reads YYEKEE (reference sequence). V was clipped by 1 base and J by 8 bases, with 16 bases between them. The CDR3 length is 15 residues. The CDR3 nucleotides are TGTGCCAGCAGCTTGTGGGGGGGGCCGGGGGAGCCCCAGCATTTT. This sequence encodes CASSLWGGPGEPQHF.

About this clone: Its ends do not fully match the called genes, so a read error is possible. The chain uses TRBV7-7 and TRBJ2-1, with 10 bases lining up with TRBD1. Germline-derived CDR1 and CDR2 are SSHAT and FNYEAQ (reference sequence). CDR3 length equals 13 residues. The chain's CDR3 is CASSGDRGAEQFF. Written as DNA, the CDR3 is TGTGCTAGCAGCGGGGACAGGGGAGCTGAGCAGTTCTTC.

The rearrangement uses TRBV30 and TRBJ2-5; D remains ambiguous. Trimming pared 2 bases from V and 2 bases from J, leaving 9 bases between. The CDR3 is 13 residues long. Germline CDR1 reads GTSNPN; CDR2 reads SVGIG (reference sequence). Written as DNA, the CDR3 is TGTGCCTGGAGTTTTTTGCGTCAAGAGACCCAGTACTTC. It encodes CAWSFLRQETQYF.

This chain joins TRBV7-9 and TRBJ1-3; TRBD1 agrees at 8 bases. This CDR3 contains 18 residues. The germline CDR1 and CDR2 sequences are SEHNR and FQNEAQ (reference sequence). The ends lost 5 bases at V and 0 bases at J; junction bases unmatched: 12. DNA for the CDR3: TGTGCCAGCAGCCGAACCTACGGGACAGGAAGCTCTGGAAACACCATATATTTT. This gives the protein CASSRTYGTGSSGNTIYF. The entire variable domain, with the rest obtained from reference TRBV7-9 and TRBJ1-3, is as follows: DTGVSQNPRHKITKRGQNVTFRCDPISEHNRLYWYRQTLGQGPEFLTYFQNEAQLEKSRLLSDRFSAERPKGSFSTLEIQRTEQGDSAMYLCASSRTYGTGSSGNTIYFGEGSWLTVV.

This chain uses TRBV5-4 with TRBJ2-5, with D possibly called TRBD1 or TRBD2 (5 bases each). The CDR3 contains 16 residues. V was trimmed by 4 bases and J by 0 bases, leaving 16 bases between them. Germline CDR1 SGHNT, CDR2 YYREEE (reference sequence). DNA of the CDR3: TGTGCCAGCAGCGTGGAGGCAGGGAAGTACCAAGAGACCCAGTACTTC. It codes for CASSVEAGKYQETQYF.

The J gene is TRBJ2-5, the V gene TRBV10-3, with TRBD1 identical over 7 bases. The length of the CDR3 is 13 residues. J gave up 1 base and V 6 bases, and 2 bases lay outside the gene matches. Germline CDR1 and CDR2: ENHRY and SYGVKD. CDR3 DNA: TGTGCCATCAGCCGACAGGGCCAAGAGACCCAGTACTTC. Its translation is CAISRQGQETQYF.

V gene TRBV5-6 combines with J gene TRBJ1-5; TRBD1 might be the D (5 bases). V gave up 1 base and J gave up 6 bases, with 11 bases separating them. The CDR3 contains 14 residues. Germline-derived CDR1 and CDR2 are SGHDT and YYEEEE. CDR3 nucleotide sequence: TGTGCCAGCAGCTTGAGCGGGGGGGGTCAGCCCCAGCATTTT. This codes for CASSLSGGGQPQHF.

The V and J genes are TRBV9 and TRBJ2-5; 10 bases map to TRBD1. The J segment lost 3 bases and the V segment lost 0 bases, leaving 5 bases of the junction unmatched. The CDR3 has 16 amino acids. Germline-derived CDR1 and CDR2 are SGDLS and YYNGEE. CDR3 sequence: CASSVARDRGEETQYF. The CDR3 DNA reads TGTGCCAGCAGCGTAGCGAGGGACAGGGGCGAAGAGACCCAGTACTTC.

The rearrangement joins TRBV5-6 to TRBJ2-3, with TRBD2 as a possible D gene (6 bases). Germline V gene data show CDR1 as SGHDT and CDR2 as YYEEEE. The ends were cut back, 3 bases at V and 3 bases at J, with 11 bases in the middle. The CDR3 totals 14 residues. Written as DNA, the CDR3 is TGTGCCAGCAGCTCGGGACTCCAAACAGATACGCAGTATTTT. As protein: CASSSGLQTDTQYF.

The chain combines TRBV14 with TRBJ1-2, with TRBD1 identical over 7 bases. Germline trimming cut 4 bases from V and 4 bases from J; bases unmatched to any gene: 3. CDR1 SGHDN and CDR2 FVKESK come from the germline V gene. The CDR3 totals 13 residues. Written as DNA, the CDR3 is TGTGCCAGCAGCCCGACAGGGTTCTATGGCTACACCTTC. The encoded protein is CASSPTGFYGYTF.

The chain is built from TRBV7-9 and TRBJ1-2; D gene unclear. The CDR3 is 14 amino acids. Germline V gene lookup returns CDR1 SEHNR and CDR2 FQNEAQ (reference sequence). Trimming stripped 2 bases from V and 6 bases from J, with 13 bases between. The CDR3 region has the DNA TGTGCCAGCAGCTTACTCGGCCAGGTCAATGGCTACACCTTC. As protein: CASSLLGQVNGYTF.

This chain connects TRBV30 to TRBJ2-6, with 8 nucleotides matching TRBD1. The trim removed 7 bases at V and 0 bases at J, leaving 2 bases unmatched. Germline loops: CDR1 GTSNPN, CDR2 SVGIG (reference sequence). This CDR3 has 14 amino acids. CDR3 in DNA: TGTGCCTCACAGGGGGGCTCTGGGGCCAACGTCCTGACTTTC. Its translation is CASQGGSGANVLTF. The full variable domain, completed using reference TRBV30 and TRBJ2-6, is SQTIHQWPATLVQPVGSPLSLECTVEGTSNPNLYWYRQAAGRGLQLLFYSVGIGQISSEVPQNLSASRPQDRQFILSSKKLLLSDSGFYLCASQGGSGANVLTFGAGSRLTVL.

This sequence joins TRBV29-1 and TRBJ2-7, with D possibly being TRBD2 (6 bases). V lost 5 bases, J lost 6 bases, and 14 bases lay in between. There are 12 residues in the CDR3. CDR1 and CDR2 from the germline V gene are SQVTM and ANQGSEA. The CDR3 reads CSVRPVGGEQYF. In DNA, the CDR3 is TGCAGCGTTCGACCAGTGGGAGGCGAGCAGTACTTC.

This clone was seen only once. The gene calls are TRBV19 and TRBJ2-7; 9 nucleotides line up with TRBD1. This CDR3 contains 15 residues. Per germline, CDR1 LNHDA and CDR2 SQIVND (reference sequence). V trimming: 5 bases; J trimming: 5 bases; junction bases outside the gene matches: 10. The CDR3 nucleotides are TGTGCCAGTAGTTGGAACAGGGGGCCGACGAACGAGCAGTACTTC. Amino acid sequence: CASSWNRGPTNEQYF.